The sequence of this TCR beta chain was determined in a study of cytomegalovirus exposure and HLA in healthy donors. Both 60 Vbeta primers and 13 Jbeta primers went into the PCR. This table comes from immunoSEQ multiplex PCR, and its TCRdb copy is limited to in-frame clones, with some not included. The table includes 60,000 to 70,000 clones, about four fifths detected once. V lost 1 base to trimming and J lost 3 bases, with 6 bases between them. The CDR3 totals 13 residues. CDR1 MNHNS and CDR2 SASEGT come from the germline V gene. The source of this sequence is a woman between 25 and 40 years old in good health and CMV-seronegative. Sequenced: PBMCs. The chain has TRBV6-1 and TRBJ2-5; D not certain. The CDR3 region has the DNA TGTGCCAGCAGTGAAGGAGAGAAAGAGACCCAGTACTTC. Amino acids: CASSEGEKETQYF.